Following are 24 T cell receptor beta chains from one sample sequenced in a study of molecular identifiers for immune sequencing clone quantification. TCRdb processed the PCR reads anew with MiXCR; each CDR3 protein has one entry. There are tens of thousands of distinct CDR3 sequences in the sample; roughly 24% occur only once, and 1.5% to 2% lies in the top ten. The sequenced sample consisted of naive CD8+ T cells from blood, with Jurkat cell RNA spiked in. This sample's subset: FACS-sorted CD8+CD4-CCR7+CD45RA+ naive T cells. Receptors were obtained from a human donor in good health. Some libraries in this study had Jurkat cell RNA spiked in.

In regard to this clonotype: This could be a read error, since a much larger clone is one nucleotide away. The chain employs TRBV4-2 and TRBJ2-7; D is uncertain. The CDR3 is made up of 14 amino acids. Germline V CDR1 and CDR2: LGHNA, YNFKEQ. CDR3 coding DNA: TGTGCCAGCAGCCAGGCCACTTACGACCACGAGCGGTACTTC. Its protein is CASSQATYDHERYF.

The rearrangement uses TRBV27 and TRBJ1-1; unclear D gene. Germline V CDR1 and CDR2: MNHEY, SMNVEV (reference sequence). The CDR3 loop spans 15 amino acids. With 5 bases removed from V and 1 base from J, the gap between germline ends came to 14 bases. The CDR3, as DNA: TGTGCCAGCAGTCCCGCCCTTCTCAGGAACACTGAAGCTTTCTTT. It is translated as CASSPALLRNTEAFF.

Many counts were recorded for this clonotype. The chain joins TRBV4-1 to TRBJ1-2; tentatively, D is TRBD1 (6 bases). Between the trimmed V and J ends, which lost 1 base and 7 bases, there was a span of 13 bases. The CDR3 is made up of 14 amino acids. Germline V gene sequence: CDR1 MGHRA, CDR2 YSYEKL. The CDR3 DNA reads TGCGCCAGCAGCCAAGGAGGGCAGGGGTTTGGCTACACCTTC. It codes for CASSQGGQGFGYTF.

The gene calls are TRBV3-1 and TRBJ1-5, with D perhaps matching TRBD1 (6 bases). The CDR3 consists of 17 residues. The germline V gene has CDR1 LGHDT and CDR2 YNNKEL (reference sequence). The V end lost 8 bases, the J end lost 7 bases, and 27 bases lay between the germline ends. For the CDR3, the DNA is TGTGCCAGCGGTTCAAAGGAGCCAGGGGAGAGGGCCCAGCCCCAGCATTTT. Amino acids: CASGSKEPGERAQPQHF.

This clonotype was picked up many times. The chain joins TRBV27 to TRBJ1-5; D may be TRBD1 (6 bases). Germline loops: CDR1 MNHEY, CDR2 SMNVEV (reference sequence). The CDR3 runs 14 residues. The V end was cut by 6 bases, the J end by 3 bases, with 12 bases between. CDR3 nucleotide sequence: TGTGCCAGCAGCAATACAGGGTCCAATCAGCCCCAGCATTTT. Translated: CASSNTGSNQPQHF.

Comments on this clonotype: A much larger clonotype is one base distant, so this may be a read error. The gene calls are TRBV19 and TRBJ1-5; 7 bases agree with TRBD1. From germline, CDR1 is LNHDA and CDR2 SQIVND (reference sequence). This CDR3 region has 15 residues. V lost 4 bases to trimming and J lost 4 bases; unmatched junction nucleotides: 7. CDR3 in amino acids: CASSTRTRGNQPQHF. CDR3 DNA: TGTGCCAGTAGTACAAGGACCAGGGGGAATCAGCCCCAGCATTTT.

This clonotype was found many times. The chain couples TRBV7-9 to TRBJ2-2; the D gene is possibly TRBD1 (6 bases). This CDR3 spans 16 amino acids. CDR1 SEHNR and CDR2 FQNEAQ come from the germline V gene (reference sequence). Between the trimmed V and J ends, which lost 3 bases and 0 bases, there was a span of 11 bases. In DNA, the CDR3 is TGTGCCAGCAGCTTTATCGACAGGACGAACACCGGGGAGCTGTTTTTT. Its translation: CASSFIDRTNTGELFF.

This clonotype was counted many times. V usage is TRBV4-3 and J usage is TRBJ1-1; D is ambiguous. V was cut by 4 bases and J by 0 bases, with 6 bases left in between. The CDR3 contains 13 residues. The V gene's germline CDR1 is LGHNA and CDR2 YSLEER. The CDR3 coding sequence is TGCGCCAGCAGCCGCCTGCTGAACACTGAAGCTTTCTTT. It translates to CASSRLLNTEAFF.

This clonotype was counted many times. The V call is TRBV12-3 or TRBV12-4, the J call TRBJ1-1; no firm D call. The CDR3 spans 12 residues. Between the trimmed V and J ends, which lost 7 bases and 7 bases, there was a span of 13 bases. CDR3 residues: CASTSRWGEAFF. CDR3 DNA: TGTGCCAGCACCTCGAGGTGGGGTGAAGCTTTCTTT.

This clonotype was picked up many times. V is TRBV29-1 and J is TRBJ2-4; D remains ambiguous. Germline CDR1 SQVTM, CDR2 ANQGSEA. Trimming took 5 bases from V and 6 from J, leaving 11 bases between them. CDR3 size: 12 residues. The DNA of the CDR3 is TGCAGCGTTTTTTCGACCGGAAACATTCAGTACTTC. This sequence encodes CSVFSTGNIQYF.

This clonotype was detected many times. V usage is TRBV5-6 and J usage is TRBJ1-2, with D possibly TRBD1 on 6 matching bases. The CDR3 covers 13 residues. Trimming removed 4 bases from V and 2 bases from J, with 9 bases in between. In germline, CDR1 is SGHDT, CDR2 YYEEEE. The CDR3 protein is CASSEGQNYGYTF. CDR3 DNA: TGTGCCAGCAGCGAGGGACAAAACTATGGCTACACCTTC.

Worth noting for this clonotype: This sequence may be a read error, since a much larger clone differs from it by one base. CDR3 sequence reads: CASDGGEDSPANQPQHF. The CDR3 coding sequence is TGTGCCAGTGATGGGGGGGAGGACAGCCCAGCCAATCAGCCCCAGCATTTT. V and J are TRBV19 and TRBJ1-5, with TRBD1 as a possible D gene (6 bases). Germline V lookup: CDR1 LNHDA, CDR2 SQIVND (reference sequence). The CDR3 runs to 17 residues. Trimming removed 8 bases at V and 3 bases at J, with 23 bases between.

Points on this clonotype: This may arise from a read error, as a much more abundant clone is one base away. The chain is built from TRBV9 and TRBJ2-3; a possible D gene is TRBD1 (6 bases). CDR1 and CDR2 from the germline V gene are SGDLS and YYNGEE. This CDR3 spans 19 amino acids. Trimming took off 5 bases at V and 1 base at J, with 26 bases between the two ends. The CDR3 here is CASRPSPTPVGGGTDTQYF. The CDR3 DNA sequence: TGTGCCAGCAGACCCTCACCCACCCCCGTTGGGGGCGGCACAGATACGCAGTATTTT.

V usage is TRBV3-1 and J usage is TRBJ1-4; D uncertain. The CDR3 consists of 14 residues. With 0 bases removed from V and 4 bases from J, the gap between germline ends came to 6 bases. Germline V gene sequence: CDR1 LGHDT, CDR2 YNNKEL (reference sequence). This CDR3 is CASSQETINEKLFF. The DNA for the CDR3 is TGTGCCAGCAGCCAAGAAACTATTAATGAAAAACTGTTTTTT.

This clonotype was seen ten or more times. This chain links TRBV5-1 with TRBJ2-7; weak D call: TRBD1 (5 bases). The CDR3 has 14 residues. Germline loops: CDR1 SGHRS, CDR2 YFSETQ. Trimming cost V 0 bases and J 5 bases, with 12 bases left between them. CDR3 amino acids: CASSLGQPRDEQYF. The CDR3 DNA follows: TGCGCCAGCAGCTTGGGACAGCCTAGGGACGAGCAGTACTTC.

Of note for this clonotype: A much bigger clone sits one base away, suggesting this may be a read error. The chain joins TRBV7-8 to TRBJ2-3; D remains unclear. This CDR3 contains 15 residues. Germline CDR1 SGHVS, CDR2 FQNEAQ. The CDR3 bases are TGTGCCAGCAGCAGCAGGACGAGGACCACAGATGCGCAGTATTTT. This sequence encodes CASSSRTRTTDAQYF.

With respect to this clonotype: Just one base apart from a much larger clone, this may be a read error. The chain links TRBV29-1 to TRBJ1-1, with TRBD1 as a possible D gene (5 bases). The CDR3 spans 13 residues. Germline-derived CDR1 and CDR2 are SQVTM and ANQGSEA. The DNA of the CDR3 is TGCAGCGTTACGACAGAGATGAACACTGAAGTTTTCTTT. Its translation: CSVTTEMNTEVFF. Full variable domain (missing parts from reference TRBV29-1 and TRBJ1-1): SAVISQKPSRDICQRGTSLTIQCQVDSQVTMMFWYRQQPGQSLTLIATANQGSEATYESGFVIDKFPISRPNLTFSTLTVSNMSPEDSSIYLCSVTTEMNTEVFFGQGTRLTVV.

This clonotype showed up many times. V usage is TRBV5-6 and J usage is TRBJ1-1; maybe TRBD1 (5 bases). This CDR3 contains 14 residues. Between the trimmed V and J ends, which lost 4 bases and 7 bases, there was a span of 17 bases. Germline assignment: CDR1 SGHDT and CDR2 YYEEEE. The CDR3 region is CASSPLQVRFEAFF. DNA of the CDR3: TGTGCCAGCAGCCCCCTACAGGTCAGATTTGAAGCTTTCTTT.

This clonotype turned up a few times. The rearrangement links TRBV10-1 to TRBJ2-5; possibly TRBD1 or TRBD2 for D (5 bases each). The germline gives CDR1 WNHNN, CDR2 SYGVQD (reference sequence). This CDR3 has 16 amino acids. The germline V and J ends were trimmed by 3 bases and 0 bases, with 14 bases remaining between them. This chain's CDR3 is CASSESLGEYQETQYF. The CDR3 DNA sequence: TGCGCCAGCAGTGAAAGTTTGGGGGAGTACCAAGAGACCCAGTACTTC.

The chain links TRBV12-3 or TRBV12-4 to TRBJ2-3; D assignment may be TRBD1 or TRBD2 (5 bases each). V lost 4 bases and J lost 4, with 18 bases in between. The CDR3 consists of 16 residues. CDR3: CASSSLRQISADTQYF. Here the CDR3 DNA reads TGTGCCAGCAGTTCCCTTCGACAGATTAGCGCAGATACGCAGTATTTT.

This clonotype occurred many times. The chain uses TRBV5-1 and TRBJ1-1, with 9 bases lining up with TRBD1. This CDR3 region has 14 residues. Germline V gene data show CDR1 as SGHRS and CDR2 as YFSETQ. V was clipped by 4 bases and J by 2 bases; unmatched bases: 3. This chain's CDR3 is CASSVGQGNTEAFF. The CDR3 bases are TGCGCCAGCAGCGTGGGACAGGGTAACACTGAAGCTTTCTTT.

About this clonotype itself: A read error may account for a junction end that differs from germline. This rearrangement joins TRBV14 to TRBJ2-7; TRBD2 agrees at 7 bases. The CDR3 spans 15 residues. The germline V gene encodes CDR1 SGHDN and CDR2 FVKESK. CDR3 in DNA: TGTGCCAGCAGCCAAGTAGCGGGCTCGACCTACGCGCAGTACTTC. This translates into CASSQVAGSTYAQYF.

This clonotype was found many times. The rearrangement links TRBV6-2 or TRBV6-3 to TRBJ2-7; the D is unclear. The CDR3 loop spans 13 amino acids. The germline V gene has CDR1 MNHEY and CDR2 SVGEGT. Trimming took 2 bases from V and 7 from J, leaving 12 bases between them. The CDR3 protein is CASSYGQPREQYF. DNA of the CDR3: TGTGCCAGCAGTTACGGGCAGCCTAGGGAGCAGTACTTC.

This clonotype was seen at least ten times. The chain has TRBV14 and TRBJ1-2; TRBD1 is a possible D gene (5 bases). The CDR3 length is 15 residues. Trimming stripped 2 bases from V and 4 bases from J, with 14 bases between. The germline gives CDR1 SGHDN, CDR2 FVKESK. For the CDR3, the DNA is TGTGCCAGCAGCCAACTTGCTGGGACGGTCTATGGCTACACCTTC. Protein product: CASSQLAGTVYGYTF.